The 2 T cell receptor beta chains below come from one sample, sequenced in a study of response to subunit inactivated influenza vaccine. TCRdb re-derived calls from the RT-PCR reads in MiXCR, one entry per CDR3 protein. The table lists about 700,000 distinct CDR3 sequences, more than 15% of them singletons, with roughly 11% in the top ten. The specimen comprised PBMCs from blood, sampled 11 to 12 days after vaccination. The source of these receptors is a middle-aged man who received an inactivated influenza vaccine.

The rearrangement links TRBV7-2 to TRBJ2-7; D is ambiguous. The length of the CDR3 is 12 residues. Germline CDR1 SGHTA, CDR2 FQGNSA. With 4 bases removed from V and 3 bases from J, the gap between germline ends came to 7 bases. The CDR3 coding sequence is TGTGCCAGCAGCTCAACATTCTACGAGCAGTACTTC. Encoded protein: CASSSTFYEQYF.

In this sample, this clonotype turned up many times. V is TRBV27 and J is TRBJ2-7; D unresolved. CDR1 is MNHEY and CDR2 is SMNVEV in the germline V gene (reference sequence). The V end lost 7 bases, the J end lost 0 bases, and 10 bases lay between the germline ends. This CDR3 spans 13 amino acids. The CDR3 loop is CASKRRSSYEQYF. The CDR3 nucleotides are TGTGCCAGCAAGCGCAGGTCCTCCTACGAGCAGTACTTC.